These 10 T cell receptor beta chains share one sample of origin, sequenced in a study of shared clonotypes between healthy human individuals. The assay was immunoSEQ multiplex PCR, and TCRdb's table has in-frame clones only and misses some. Of over a million clones listed, over 95% were seen once; the top ten hold 1.2%. The sample taken for sequencing was naive CD4+ T cells sorted from blood. Documented subset: CD45RA+ positively selected. These receptor sequences come from a man between 25 and 39 years old in good health.

J is TRBJ2-5 and V is TRBV6-6; 9 bases agree with TRBD1. CDR1 and CDR2 (germline): MNHNY, SVGAGI (reference sequence). The CDR3 totals 14 residues. Trimming removed 1 base from V and 5 bases from J; junction bases left unmatched: 2. The CDR3 DNA sequence: TGTGCCAGCAGTTACTTAGACAGGGGGGAGACCCAGTACTTC. Encoded protein: CASSYLDRGETQYF.

The genes are TRBV23-1 and TRBJ2-7; 9 bases align to TRBD1. TRBV23-1 is treated as an ORF (open reading frame) with a function not yet certain. J was trimmed by 9 bases and V by 4 bases; bases with no gene match: 16. The CDR3 has 16 amino acids. CDR3 in DNA: TGCGCCAGCAGTCTCCGCTCCGGGACAGGGCCTTGGGTGCAGTACTTC. Its protein product is CASSLRSGTGPWVQYF.

CDR3 protein: CASSPRVFESEQFF. The CDR3 DNA sequence: TGTGCCAGCTCACCGAGGGTCTTTGAGAGTGAGCAGTTCTTC. J is TRBJ2-1 and V is TRBV18, with D possibly matching TRBD2 (5 bases). The CDR3 extends over 14 amino acids. The V gene lost 3 bases and the J gene lost 9 bases, with 15 bases spanning the gap. Looked up from germline, CDR1 is KGHSH and CDR2 is LQKENI.

The V and J genes are TRBV5-4 and TRBJ1-1; D is uncertain. The CDR3 has 18 residues. The V end lost 7 bases, the J end lost 0 bases, and 25 bases lay between the germline ends. Per germline, CDR1 SGHNT and CDR2 YYREEE (reference sequence). CDR3 region: CASHPGGKKSPLNTEAFF. CDR3 bases: TGTGCCAGCCATCCTGGAGGCAAAAAAAGCCCATTGAACACTGAAGCTTTCTTT.

The gene calls are TRBV2 and TRBJ1-1; D gene unclear. V lost 3 bases to trimming and J lost 1 base, with 12 bases between them. CDR3 length: 15 amino acids. CDR1 and CDR2 (germline): SNHLY, FYNNEI. CDR3 residues: CASSEFTRGNTEAFF. In nucleotides, the CDR3 is TGTGCCAGCAGTGAGTTTACGAGAGGGAACACTGAAGCTTTCTTT. The complete variable domain, with remaining parts taken from reference TRBV2 and TRBJ1-1, reads EPEVTQTPSHQVTQMGQEVILRCVPISNHLYFYWYRQILGQKVEFLVSFYNNEISEKSEIFDDQFSVERPDGSNFTLKIRSTKLEDSAMYFCASSEFTRGNTEAFFGQGTRLTVV.

V gene TRBV13 combines with J gene TRBJ2-7; D tentatively fits TRBD1 or TRBD2 (6 bases each). The CDR3 contains 15 residues. Germline CDR1 reads PRHDT; CDR2 reads FYEKMQ (reference sequence). Trimming removed 5 bases from V and 1 base from J, with 15 bases in between. DNA for the CDR3: TGTGCCAGCAGCCCCCCCCGGGGGCTGTCCTACGAGCAGTACTTC. Translated: CASSPPRGLSYEQYF. Supplemented by reference TRBV13 and TRBJ2-7, the full variable domain reads AAGVIQSPRHLIKEKRETATLKCYPIPRHDTVYWYQQGPGQDPQFLISFYEKMQSDKGSIPDRFSAQQFSDYHSELNMSSLELGDSALYFCASSPPRGLSYEQYFGPGTRLTVT.

V and J are TRBV19 and TRBJ2-5; no reliable D call. CDR3 length: 14 residues. Germline loops: CDR1 LNHDA, CDR2 SQIVND (reference sequence). Trimming cost V 5 bases and J 4 bases, with 14 bases left between them. DNA of the CDR3: TGTGCCAGTAGTCGGGCGGCGGTACGAGAGACCCAGTACTTC. Its translation: CASSRAAVRETQYF.

The V and J genes are TRBV11-2 and TRBJ2-3, with D possibly matching TRBD2 (6 bases). This CDR3 spans 15 amino acids. Trimming removed 3 bases at V and 4 bases at J, with 14 bases between. Germline loops: CDR1 SGHAT, CDR2 FQNNGV. Here the CDR3 DNA reads TGTGCCAGCAGCTTCTCTCAGGGACTCGCAGATACGCAGTATTTT. Amino acids: CASSFSQGLADTQYF.

The V call is TRBV9, the J call TRBJ2-7; TRBD2 matches at 7 bases. Germline trimming cut 4 bases from V and 3 bases from J; bases unmatched to any gene: 7. The CDR3 totals 14 residues. The germline CDR1 and CDR2 sequences are SGDLS and YYNGEE. CDR3 DNA sequence: TGTGCCAGCAGCCCTCGGGTAGCGGGCTACGAGCAGTACTTC. Translated: CASSPRVAGYEQYF.

The chain carries TRBV7-8 and TRBJ2-1; 8 bases align to TRBD2. This CDR3 is 15 amino acids long. Germline CDR1 and CDR2: SGHVS and FQNEAQ. The V gene end was trimmed by 0 bases and the J gene end by 8 bases; junction bases not matched to a gene: 6. In nucleotides, the CDR3 is TGTGCCAGCAGCTTAGCTTCAGCGGGAGTCTATGAGCAGTTCTTC. As protein: CASSLASAGVYEQFF.